What follows describes a single T cell receptor beta chain. Antigen specificity is unknown. These data originate in a study of cytomegalovirus exposure and HLA in healthy donors. Only in-frame clones appear in the TCRdb table, and some are missing; sequencing was by immunoSEQ multiplex PCR. The data contain hundreds of thousands of clones, 90% of them singletons. The donors were in the approximately 120-subject validation cohort, distinct from the 666-subject first cohort. The CDR3 sequence is 17 residues long. Germline CDR1 LNHDA, CDR2 SQIVND (reference sequence). V shed 3 bases and J 1 base; nucleotides not matched to a gene: 11. Study-level points and caveats: The study labeled 180 or so TCR beta chains cytomegalovirus-associated. In vitro work confirmed that a few CMV-associated chains recognize CMV antigens.

The clonotype was recovered from a woman in her twenties or thirties in good health and CMV-seronegative. The chain uses TRBV19 and TRBJ2-5, with TRBD2 identical over 7 bases. Material for sequencing was PBMCs. The CDR3 coding sequence is TGTGCCAGTAGTATGGGTCTGACGGGAGGCTTCCAAGAGACCCAGTACTTC. Translating gives CASSMGLTGGFQETQYF. Drawing the rest from reference TRBV19 and TRBJ2-5, the complete variable domain is DGGITQSPKYLFRKEGQNVTLSCEQNLNHDAMYWYRQDPGQGLRLIYYSQIVNDFQKGDIAEGYSVSREKKESFPLTVTSAQKNPTAFYLCASSMGLTGGFQETQYFGPGTRLLVL.